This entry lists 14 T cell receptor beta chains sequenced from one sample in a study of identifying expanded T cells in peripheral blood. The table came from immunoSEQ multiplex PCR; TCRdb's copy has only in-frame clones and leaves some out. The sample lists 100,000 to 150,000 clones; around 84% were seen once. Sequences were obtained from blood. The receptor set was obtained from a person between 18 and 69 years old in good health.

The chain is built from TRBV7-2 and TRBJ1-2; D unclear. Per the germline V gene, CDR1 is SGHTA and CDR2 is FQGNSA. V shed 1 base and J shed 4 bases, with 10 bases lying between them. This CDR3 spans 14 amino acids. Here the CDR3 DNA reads TGTGCCAGCAGCTTAGTCGATGATCTCTATGGCTACACCTTC. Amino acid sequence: CASSLVDDLYGYTF. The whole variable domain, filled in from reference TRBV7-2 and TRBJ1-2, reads GAGVSQSPSNKVTEKGKDVELRCDPISGHTALYWYRQSLGQGLEFLIYFQGNSAPDKSGLPSDRFSAERTGGSVSTLTIQRTQQEDSAVYLCASSLVDDLYGYTFGSGTRLTVV.

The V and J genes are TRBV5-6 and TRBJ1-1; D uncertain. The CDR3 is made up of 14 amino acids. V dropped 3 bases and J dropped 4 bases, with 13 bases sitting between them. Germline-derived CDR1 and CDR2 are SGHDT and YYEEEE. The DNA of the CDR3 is TGTGCCAGCAGCTCGGGGTATCGACCCACTGAAGCTTTCTTT. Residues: CASSSGYRPTEAFF.

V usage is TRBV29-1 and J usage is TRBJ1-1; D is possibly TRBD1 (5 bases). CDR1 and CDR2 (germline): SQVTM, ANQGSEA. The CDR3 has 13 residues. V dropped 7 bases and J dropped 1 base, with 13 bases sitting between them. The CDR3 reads CSGRDQGNTEAFF. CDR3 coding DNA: TGCAGCGGAAGGGATCAGGGGAACACTGAAGCTTTCTTT.

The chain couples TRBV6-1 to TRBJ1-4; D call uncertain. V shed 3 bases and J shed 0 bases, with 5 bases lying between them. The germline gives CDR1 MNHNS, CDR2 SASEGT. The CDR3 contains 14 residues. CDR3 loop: CASSDGATNEKLFF. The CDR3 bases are TGTGCCAGCAGTGATGGTGCAACTAATGAAAAACTGTTTTTT.

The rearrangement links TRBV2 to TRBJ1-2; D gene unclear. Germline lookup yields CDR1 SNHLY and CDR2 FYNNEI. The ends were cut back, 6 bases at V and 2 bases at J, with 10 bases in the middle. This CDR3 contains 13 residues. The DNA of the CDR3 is TGTGCCAGCAGACAAAGAGGAAACTATGGCTACACCTTC. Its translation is CASRQRGNYGYTF.

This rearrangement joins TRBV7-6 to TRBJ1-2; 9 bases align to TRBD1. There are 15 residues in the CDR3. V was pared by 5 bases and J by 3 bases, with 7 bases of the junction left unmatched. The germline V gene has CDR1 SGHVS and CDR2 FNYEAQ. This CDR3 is CASSPGQGVDYGYTF. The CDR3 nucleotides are TGTGCCAGCAGCCCGGGACAGGGAGTAGACTATGGCTACACCTTC.

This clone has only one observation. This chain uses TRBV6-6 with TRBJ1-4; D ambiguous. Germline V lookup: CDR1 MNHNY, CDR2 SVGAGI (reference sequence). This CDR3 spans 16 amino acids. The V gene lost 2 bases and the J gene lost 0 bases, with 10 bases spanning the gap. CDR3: CASSYRAIPTNEKLFF. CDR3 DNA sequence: TGTGCCAGCAGTTACAGGGCGATACCAACTAATGAAAAACTGTTTTTT.

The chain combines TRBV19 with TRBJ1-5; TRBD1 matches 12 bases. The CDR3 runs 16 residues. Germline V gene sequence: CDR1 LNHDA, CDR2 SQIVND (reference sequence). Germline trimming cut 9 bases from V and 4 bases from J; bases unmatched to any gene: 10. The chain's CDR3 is CASHSGTGGGNQPQHF. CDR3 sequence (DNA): TGTGCCAGCCATTCCGGGACAGGGGGCGGGAATCAGCCCCAGCATTTT.

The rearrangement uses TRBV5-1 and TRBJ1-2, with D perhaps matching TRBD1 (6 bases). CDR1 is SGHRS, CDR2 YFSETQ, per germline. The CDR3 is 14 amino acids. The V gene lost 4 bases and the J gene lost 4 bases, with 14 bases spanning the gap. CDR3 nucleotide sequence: TGCGCCAGCAGCCCGGACAGCGGGTTCTATGGCTACACCTTC. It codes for CASSPDSGFYGYTF. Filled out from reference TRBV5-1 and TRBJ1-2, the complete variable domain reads KAGVTQTPRYLIKTRGQQVTLSCSPISGHRSVSWYQQTPGQGLQFLFEYFSETQRNKGNFPGRFSGRQFSNSRSEMNVSTLELGDSALYLCASSPDSGFYGYTFGSGTRLTVV.

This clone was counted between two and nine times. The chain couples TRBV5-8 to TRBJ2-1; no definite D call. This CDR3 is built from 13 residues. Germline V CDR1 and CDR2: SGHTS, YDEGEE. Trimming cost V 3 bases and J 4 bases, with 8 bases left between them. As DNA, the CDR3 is TGTGCCAGCAGCTCAGGACCATACAATGAGCAGTTCTTC. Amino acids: CASSSGPYNEQFF.

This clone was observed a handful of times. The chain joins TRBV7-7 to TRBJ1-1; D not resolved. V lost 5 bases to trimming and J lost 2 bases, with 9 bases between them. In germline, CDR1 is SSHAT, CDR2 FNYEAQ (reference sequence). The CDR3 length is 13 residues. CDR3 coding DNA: TGTGCCAGCAGCCGAGACATCAACACTGAAGCTTTCTTT. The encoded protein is CASSRDINTEAFF.

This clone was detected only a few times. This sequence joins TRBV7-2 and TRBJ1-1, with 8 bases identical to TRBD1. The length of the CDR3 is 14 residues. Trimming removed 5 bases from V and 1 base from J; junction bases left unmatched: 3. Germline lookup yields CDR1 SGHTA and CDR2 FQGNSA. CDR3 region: CASSPGGRNTEAFF. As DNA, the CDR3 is TGTGCCAGCAGCCCAGGGGGCAGGAACACTGAAGCTTTCTTT. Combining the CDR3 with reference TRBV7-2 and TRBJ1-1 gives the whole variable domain GAGVSQSPSNKVTEKGKDVELRCDPISGHTALYWYRQSLGQGLEFLIYFQGNSAPDKSGLPSDRFSAERTGGSVSTLTIQRTQQEDSAVYLCASSPGGRNTEAFFGQGTRLTVV.

CDR3 sequence (DNA): TGTGCCAGCAGCCATCGAGTGGGGGAAAAACTGTTTTTT. It yields the protein CASSHRVGEKLFF. The gene calls are TRBV14 and TRBJ1-4; no definite D call. CDR3 length: 13 amino acids. Germline CDR1 reads SGHDN; CDR2 reads FVKESK. The germline V and J ends were trimmed by 3 bases and 8 bases, with 10 bases remaining between them.

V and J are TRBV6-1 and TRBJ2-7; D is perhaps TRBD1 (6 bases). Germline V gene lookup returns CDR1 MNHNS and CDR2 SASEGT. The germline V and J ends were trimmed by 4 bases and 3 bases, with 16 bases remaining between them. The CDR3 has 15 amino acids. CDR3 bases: TGTGCCAGCAGTGGAGAGACACGAGGGGGCTACGAGCAGTACTTC. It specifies CASSGETRGGYEQYF.